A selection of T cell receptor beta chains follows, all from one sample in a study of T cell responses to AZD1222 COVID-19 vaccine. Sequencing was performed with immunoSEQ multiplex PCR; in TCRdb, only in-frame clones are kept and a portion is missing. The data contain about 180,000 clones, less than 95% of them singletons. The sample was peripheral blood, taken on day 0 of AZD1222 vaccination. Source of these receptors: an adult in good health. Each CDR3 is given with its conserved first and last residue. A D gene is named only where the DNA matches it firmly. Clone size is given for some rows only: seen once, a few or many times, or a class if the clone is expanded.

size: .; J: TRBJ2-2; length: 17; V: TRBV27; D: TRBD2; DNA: TGTGCCAGCAGTTTATTTGGGCGGGGGAGAAACACCGGGGAGCTGTTTTTT; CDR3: CASSLFGRGRNTGELFF
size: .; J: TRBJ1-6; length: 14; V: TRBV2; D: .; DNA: TGTGCCAGCAGTGATCAGGCATCCGATTCACCCCTCCACTTT; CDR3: CASSDQASDSPLHF
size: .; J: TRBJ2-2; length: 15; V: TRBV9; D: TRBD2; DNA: TGTGCCAGCAGCGTAGAGGGAGCGGGGGACGGGGAGCTGTTTTTT; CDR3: CASSVEGAGDGELFF
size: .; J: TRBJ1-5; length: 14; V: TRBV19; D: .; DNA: TGTGCCAGTAGTAGAGCACGGGGCAATCAGCCCCAGCATTTT; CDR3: CASSRARGNQPQHF
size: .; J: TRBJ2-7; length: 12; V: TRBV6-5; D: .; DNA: TGTGCCAGCAGCCATAGTGCCCGCGAGCAGTACTTC; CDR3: CASSHSAREQYF
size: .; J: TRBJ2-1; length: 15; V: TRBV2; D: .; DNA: TGTGCCAGCAGGAGGATACAGGCACATTACAATGAGCAGTTCTTC; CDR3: CASRRIQAHYNEQFF
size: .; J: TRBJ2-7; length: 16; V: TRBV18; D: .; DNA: TGTGCCAGCTCACCAATGGCGGCCCCCACGCCTTACGAGCAGTACTTC; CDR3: CASSPMAAPTPYEQYF
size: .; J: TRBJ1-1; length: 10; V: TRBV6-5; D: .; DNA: TGTGCCAGCAGTCAGGGTGAAGCTTTCTTT; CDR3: CASSQGEAFF
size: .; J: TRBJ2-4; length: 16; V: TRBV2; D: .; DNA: TGTGCCAGCAGTGAAGCGCTTCTAGGGGGACAAAACATTCAGTACTTC; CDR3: CASSEALLGGQNIQYF
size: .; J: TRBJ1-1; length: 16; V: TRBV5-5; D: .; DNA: TGTGCCAGCAGCCCCCCGGTAGGGGGATGGAACACTGAAGCTTTCTTT; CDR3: CASSPPVGGWNTEAFF
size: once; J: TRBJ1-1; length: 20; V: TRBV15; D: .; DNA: TGTGCCACCAGCAGAGATGCATATCTACTCGGGGGGGGCGCGGACACTGAAGCTTTCTTT; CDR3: CATSRDAYLLGGGADTEAFF
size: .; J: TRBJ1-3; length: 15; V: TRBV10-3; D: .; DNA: TGTGCCATCAGCCCCTCCAGGACGGGCGGAAACACCATATATTTT; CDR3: CAISPSRTGGNTIYF
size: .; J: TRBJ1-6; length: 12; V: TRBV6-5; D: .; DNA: TGTGCCAGCCGTCGGACACTTTCACCCCTCCACTTT; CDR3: CASRRTLSPLHF
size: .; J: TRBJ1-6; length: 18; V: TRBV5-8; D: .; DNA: TGTGCCAGCAGTCCCCTCGGTCAAAGTAGATCCTATAATTCACCCCTCCACTTT; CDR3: CASSPLGQSRSYNSPLHF
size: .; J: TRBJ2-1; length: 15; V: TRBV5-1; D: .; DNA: TGCGCCAGCAGCCTGGAGACGGGCTCCTACAATGAGCAGTTCTTC; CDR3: CASSLETGSYNEQFF
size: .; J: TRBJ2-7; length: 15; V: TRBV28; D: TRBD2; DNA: TGTGCCAGCAGTTTAGCGAGCGGGGGGGGCTACGAGCAGTACTTC; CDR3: CASSLASGGGYEQYF
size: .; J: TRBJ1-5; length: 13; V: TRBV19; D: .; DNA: TGTGCCAGTAGGCCTGACAGAAATCAGCCCCAGCATTTT; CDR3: CASRPDRNQPQHF
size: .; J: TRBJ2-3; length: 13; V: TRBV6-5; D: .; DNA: TGTGCCAGCAGCCGCCTAAGCACAGATACGCAGTATTTT; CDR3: CASSRLSTDTQYF
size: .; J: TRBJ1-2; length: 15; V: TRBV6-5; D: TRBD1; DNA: TGTGCCAGCAGTTACAGCCGACAGGGGGAGGATGGCTACACCTTC; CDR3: CASSYSRQGEDGYTF
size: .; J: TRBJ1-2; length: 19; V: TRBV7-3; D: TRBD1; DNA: TGTGCCAGCAGCTCAAAACCTCGGGACAGGGGGCGAGGATTCTATGGCTACACCTTC; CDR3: CASSSKPRDRGRGFYGYTF
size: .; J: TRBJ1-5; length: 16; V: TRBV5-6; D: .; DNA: TGTGCCAGCAGCGTGGGACTGAACTACAAAGGTCAGCCCCAGCATTTT; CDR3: CASSVGLNYKGQPQHF
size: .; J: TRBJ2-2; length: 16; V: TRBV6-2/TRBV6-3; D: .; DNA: TGTGCCAGCAGCCGCCCGAGGGGGGGCGGGATCGGGGAGCTGTTTTTT; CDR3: CASSRPRGGGIGELFF
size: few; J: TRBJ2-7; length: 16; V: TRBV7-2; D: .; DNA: TGTGCCAGCAGCTTAGAGGTCAGGGGCTGGTCCTACGAGCAGTACTTC; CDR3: CASSLEVRGWSYEQYF
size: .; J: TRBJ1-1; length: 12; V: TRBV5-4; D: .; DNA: TGTGCCAGCAGCTTGAACGGGGCTGAAGCTTTCTTT; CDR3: CASSLNGAEAFF
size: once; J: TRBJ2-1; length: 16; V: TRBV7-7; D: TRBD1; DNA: TGTGCTAGCAGCCAGCGGACAGGGGTCTCCTACAATGAGCAGTTCTTC; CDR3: CASSQRTGVSYNEQFF
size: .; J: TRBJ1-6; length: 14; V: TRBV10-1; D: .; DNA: TGCGCCAGCAGTGAAAAAGGGTTTAATTCACCCCTCCACTTT; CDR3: CASSEKGFNSPLHF
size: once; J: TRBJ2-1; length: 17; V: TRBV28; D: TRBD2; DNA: TGTGCCAGCATTAACCTAGCGGGGGTTGGTAACTACAATGAGCAGTTCTTC; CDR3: CASINLAGVGNYNEQFF
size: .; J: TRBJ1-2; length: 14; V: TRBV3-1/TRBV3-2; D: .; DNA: TGTGCCAGCAGCCAAGGAATTGAAAACTATGGCTACACCTTC; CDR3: CASSQGIENYGYTF
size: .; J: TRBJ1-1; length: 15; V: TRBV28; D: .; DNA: TGTGCCAGCAGACTCCCAGGGACGCGGGACACTGAAGCTTTCTTT; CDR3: CASRLPGTRDTEAFF
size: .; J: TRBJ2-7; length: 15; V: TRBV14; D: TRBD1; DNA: TGTGCCAGCAGCTTAGGAGGGACAGGGCCCTACGAGCAGTACTTC; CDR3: CASSLGGTGPYEQYF
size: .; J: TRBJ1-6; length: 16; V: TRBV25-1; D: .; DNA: TGTGCCAGCACCTCCGCTGGGGAGGGGTGGAATTCACCCCTCCACTTT; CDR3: CASTSAGEGWNSPLHF
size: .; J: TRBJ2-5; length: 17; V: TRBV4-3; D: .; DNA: TGCGCCAGCAGCCTCTGGTTCGGGGAGCACGTCTCAGAGACCCAGTACTTC; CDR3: CASSLWFGEHVSETQYF
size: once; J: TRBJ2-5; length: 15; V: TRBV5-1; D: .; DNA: TGCGCCAGCAGCTTGGCGACAGGCCTACAAGAGACCCAGTACTTC; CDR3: CASSLATGLQETQYF
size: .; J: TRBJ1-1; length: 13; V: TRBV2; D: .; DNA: TGTGCCAGCAGAACCGAACAGGGAGGGCTAACTTTCTTT; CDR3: CASRTEQGGLTFF
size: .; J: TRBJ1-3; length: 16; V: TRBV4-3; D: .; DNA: TGCGCCAGCAGCCAAGGAAAAGGGAGCTCTGGAAACACCATATATTTT; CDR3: CASSQGKGSSGNTIYF
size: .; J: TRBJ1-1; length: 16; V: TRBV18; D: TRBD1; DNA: TGTGCCAGCTCACCCTTCGAGGGGGCCACGAACACTGAAGCTTTCTTT; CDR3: CASSPFEGATNTEAFF
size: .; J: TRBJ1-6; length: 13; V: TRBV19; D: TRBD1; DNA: TGTGCCAGTAGCGACAGGGAAAACTCACCCCTCCACTTT; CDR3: CASSDRENSPLHF
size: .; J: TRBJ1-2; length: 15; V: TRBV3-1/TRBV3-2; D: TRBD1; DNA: TGTGCCAGCAGCCAAGCGGGACAGGGGGCCTATGGCTACACCTTC; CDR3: CASSQAGQGAYGYTF
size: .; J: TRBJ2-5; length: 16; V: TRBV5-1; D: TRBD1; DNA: TGCGCCAGCAGCTTGCAGGGGGTTTTGGTCCAAGAGACCCAGTACTTC; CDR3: CASSLQGVLVQETQYF
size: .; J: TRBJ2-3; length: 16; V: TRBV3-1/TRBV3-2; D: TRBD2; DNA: TGTGCCAGCAGCCTTCTAGCGGGGGGGAGCACAGATACGCAGTATTTT; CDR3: CASSLLAGGSTDTQYF
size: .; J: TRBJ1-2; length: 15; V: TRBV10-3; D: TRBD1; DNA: TGTGCCATCAGTGAGCCCGACAGGGGAGACTATGGCTACACCTTC; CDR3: CAISEPDRGDYGYTF
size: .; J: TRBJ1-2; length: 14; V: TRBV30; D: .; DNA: TGTGCCTGGAGTGTGGGACCCACTTTATATGGCTACACCTTC; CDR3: CAWSVGPTLYGYTF
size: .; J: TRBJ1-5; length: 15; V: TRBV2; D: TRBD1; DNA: TGTGCCAGCAGCCCACAGGGGTTAGGCAATCAGCCCCAGCATTTT; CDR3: CASSPQGLGNQPQHF
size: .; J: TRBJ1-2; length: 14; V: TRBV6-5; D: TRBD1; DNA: TGTGCCGGGCGCAGAAAGGACAGGATGGGTGGCTACACCTTC; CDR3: CAGRRKDRMGGYTF
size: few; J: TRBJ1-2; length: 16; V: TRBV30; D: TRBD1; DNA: TGTGCCTGCCCTAACTCCGGGACAGGGGGCGGAAATGGCTACACCTTC; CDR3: CACPNSGTGGGNGYTF
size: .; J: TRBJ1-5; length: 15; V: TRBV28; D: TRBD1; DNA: TGTGCCAGCAGTTCAGGGGGACAGGGATATCAGCCCCAGCATTTT; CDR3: CASSSGGQGYQPQHF
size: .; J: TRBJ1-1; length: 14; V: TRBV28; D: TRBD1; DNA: TGTGCCAGCAGTTTCAGGGGGCTGAACACTGAAGCTTTCTTT; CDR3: CASSFRGLNTEAFF
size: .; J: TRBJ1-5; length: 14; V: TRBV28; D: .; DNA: TGTGCCAGCAGTTTGAGGATGAGCAATCAGCCCCAGCATTTT; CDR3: CASSLRMSNQPQHF
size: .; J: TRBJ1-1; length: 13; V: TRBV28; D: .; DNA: TGTGCCAGCAGTCCTTTTGTGATCACTGAAGCTTTCTTT; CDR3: CASSPFVITEAFF
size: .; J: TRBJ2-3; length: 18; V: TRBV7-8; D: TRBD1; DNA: TGTGCCAGCAGCTTTTGGGGAACAGGGGAACGGGGCGCAGATACGCAGTATTTT; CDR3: CASSFWGTGERGADTQYF
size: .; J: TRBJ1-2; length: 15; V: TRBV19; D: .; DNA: TGTGCCAGTAGTACCCGAACCGGGGGCCTCTATGGCTACACCTTC; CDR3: CASSTRTGGLYGYTF
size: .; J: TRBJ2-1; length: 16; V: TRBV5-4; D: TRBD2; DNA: TGTGCCAGCATTGGTAGCGGGAGGAACTCCTACAATGAGCAGTTCTTC; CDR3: CASIGSGRNSYNEQFF
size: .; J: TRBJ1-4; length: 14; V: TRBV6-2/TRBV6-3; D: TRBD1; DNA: TGTGCCAGCAGTTACCTCCAGGGGGACGGAAAACTGTTTTTT; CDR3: CASSYLQGDGKLFF
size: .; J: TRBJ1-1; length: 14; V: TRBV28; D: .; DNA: TGTGCCAGCAGTTTAGCCCGTTTGAACACTGAAGCTTTCTTT; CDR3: CASSLARLNTEAFF
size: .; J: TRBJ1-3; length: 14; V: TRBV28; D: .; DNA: TGTGCCAGCAGTTTGGGGTCTTATGGAAACACCATATATTTT; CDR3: CASSLGSYGNTIYF